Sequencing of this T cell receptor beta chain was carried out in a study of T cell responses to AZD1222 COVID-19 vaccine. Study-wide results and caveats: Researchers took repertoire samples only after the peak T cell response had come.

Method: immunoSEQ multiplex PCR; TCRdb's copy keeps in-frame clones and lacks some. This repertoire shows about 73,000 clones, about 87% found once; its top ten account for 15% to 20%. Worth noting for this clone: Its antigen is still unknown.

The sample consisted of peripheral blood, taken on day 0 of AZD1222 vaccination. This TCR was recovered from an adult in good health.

The CDR3 coding sequence is TGTGCCAGCAGCTACGGGCCTCGGGATTTTGATTCACCCCTCCACTTT. Protein: CASSYGPRDFDSPLHF. J is TRBJ1-6 and V is TRBV14, with unresolved D. The CDR3 extends over 16 amino acids. V was trimmed by 5 bases and J by 8 bases, leaving 19 bases between them. Germline V gene lookup returns CDR1 SGHDN and CDR2 FVKESK.